This TCR beta chain was sequenced for a study of blood T cell repertoires in COVID-19 (dated by TCRdb to about 2020). A note on the overall study: Samples from collaborators originated in the United States, Italy and Spain and spanned both the acute and convalescent phases of COVID-19. Where available, HLA class I and class II types were taken from metadata supplied by the sample provider and were not determined by assay-based typing. The material from the prospective study consisted of cDNA or gDNA derived from T cells, B-cell-depleted T cells, or PBMCs. Deeply sampled blood TCRbeta repertoires from subjects exposed to, actively infected with, or recovered from COVID-19 were included in the dataset. Nearly every sample came with metadata listing a de-identified subject ID, COVID-19 status, age in years and sex. The samples were drawn from two sources: the first 160 participants of the ongoing ImmuneRACE study, and 1,200 or so subjects contributed by 6 global collaborators. A freely available public database, intended as a resource for researchers studying the immune response to SARS-CoV-2, is where the repertoires were released. What the study reported, not specific to this receptor: How much clinical and demographic metadata was included differed by source and by participant, and the metadata was provided uncurated.

Participants in the prospective study were aged roughly 18 to 100 years, lived in about two dozen United States geographic areas, and enrolled through a virtual design. To assign participants to cohorts, the prospective study relied on clinical history that participants themselves reported in a screening survey and a study questionnaire. ImmuneRACE Cohort 3 recovered participants were defined by two consecutive negative NP/OP PCR tests, healthcare professional clearance, or symptom resolution. Mobile phlebotomists in the prospective study collected whole blood, serum and a nasopharyngeal or oropharyngeal swab from every participant. Additional blood draws and questionnaires over an approximately 2-month period could optionally be provided by prospective study participants. Blood samples from the prospective study were shipped frozen or at room temperature prior to DNA extraction. CDR1 and CDR2, looked up from the germline V gene, are MNHEY and SVGAGI. The CDR3 has 13 amino acids, counting the end cysteine and phenylalanine. CDR3 DNA only is kept here, 39 bases in frame from base 1. Compared with germline, V lacks 7 bases and J lacks 6 bases; bases without a gene match: 5.

TCRbeta CDR3 regions were amplified from genomic DNA using the immunoSEQ Assay, a bias-controlled multiplex PCR. Per the authors' processing: The number of nucleated cells in each sample was estimated from the amplification of reference gene primers within the assay. Sequence reads were collapsed and filtered to measure the absolute abundance of every unique TCRbeta CDR3 rearrangement. Productive Simpson clonality was computed per sample as the square root of Simpson's diversity index over productive rearrangements. TCRdb took this table from immuneACCESS and kept in-frame rearrangements with V and J called. Such tables lack part of the clones; where checked against another copy, unresolved V genes explain under half of the gap, and the rest is unexplained. The V and J calls and clone size were taken over from that table, and D and trimming were inferred from the DNA. Present in this sample are 150,000 to 250,000 clones, 75% to 90% of which were seen just once. The leading ten clones occupy approximately 2% of the sample.

As for this clone: Its antigen is not yet known. Per-base quality was not reported, and no clone a single base away is much larger than it.

This TCR was recovered from a woman aged 30 to 39 who had recovered from COVID-19. The chain couples TRBV6-5 to TRBJ1-5; the junction holds 8 bases that match TRBD1. The sequenced sample was PBMCs or T cells enriched from blood (not recorded which). The CDR3 is CASKSGGLQPQHF. The bases are TGTGCCAGCAAATCAGGGGGCCTTCAGCCCCAGCATTTT.